The 27 T cell receptor beta chains reported below all come from one sample, sequenced in a study of graft-versus-host responses after intestinal transplantation. TCRdb's table, derived via immunoSEQ multiplex PCR, lists solely in-frame clones and lacks some. The table shows some 77,000 clones, with around 92% occurring only once. Sequenced here: PBMCs, sampled 98 days after intestinal transplantation. These receptors were obtained from a human patient who received an intestinal transplant, so some T cells may come from the graft donor.

J is TRBJ1-2 and V is TRBV19, with 7 bases fitting TRBD1. Unmatched junction bases numbered 0, after V lost 5 bases and J lost 3 bases. The CDR3 extends over 12 amino acids. CDR1 and CDR2 from the germline V gene are LNHDA and SQIVND (reference sequence). For the CDR3, the DNA is TGTGCCAGTAGTGACAGGGACTATGGCTACACCTTC. Translation: CASSDRDYGYTF.

The genes are TRBV30 and TRBJ1-3; a weak D match, TRBD1 (6 bases). The CDR3 has 14 amino acids. Germline-derived CDR1 and CDR2 are GTSNPN and SVGIG (reference sequence). V gave up 8 bases and J gave up 0 bases, with 14 bases separating them. The CDR3: CAAQGSSSGNTIYF. The CDR3 DNA reads TGTGCCGCTCAGGGGTCCTCCTCTGGAAACACCATATATTTT.

In its sample, this clone is medium-sized. This rearrangement joins TRBV11-2 to TRBJ2-3; D unresolved. Germline CDR1 SGHAT, CDR2 FQNNGV. The CDR3 totals 13 residues. Trimming left V 8 bases short and J 4 bases short, with 13 bases between. In DNA form, the CDR3 reads TGTGCCAGCGGAGAGGCTAGATCAGATACGCAGTATTTT. Protein: CASGEARSDTQYF.

The chain recombines TRBV19 with TRBJ2-7; D possibly uses TRBD1 or TRBD2 (5 bases each). V lost 5 bases and J lost 11, with 16 bases in between. This CDR3 region has 12 residues. The germline gives CDR1 LNHDA, CDR2 SQIVND (reference sequence). CDR3 residues: CASSGTDGVKYF. The CDR3 DNA reads as TGTGCCAGTAGTGGGACGGATGGGGTGAAGTACTTC.

Worth noting for this clone: The same CDR3 is also encoded by other DNA sequences in this sample. V is TRBV11-2 and J is TRBJ2-4, with 11 bases aligning to TRBD1. Germline CDR1 reads SGHAT; CDR2 reads FQNNGV. V dropped 2 bases and J dropped 5; count of bases not matched to a gene: 5. The CDR3 runs to 16 residues. CDR3 region: CASSLNPGQGENIQYF. As DNA, the CDR3 is TGTGCCAGCAGCTTAAACCCGGGACAGGGGGAAAACATTCAGTACTTC. The full variable domain, in which reference TRBV11-2 and TRBJ2-4 provide the parts outside the CDR3, is EAGVAQSPRYKIIEKRQSVAFWCNPISGHATLYWYQQILGQGPKLLIQFQNNGVVDDSQLPKDRFSAERLKGVDSTLKIQPAKLEDSAVYLCASSLNPGQGENIQYFGAGTRLSVL.

V is TRBV12-2 and J is TRBJ2-7; whether TRBD2, the table's D call, matches the DNA was not checked. TRBV12-2 is recorded as a pseudogene. CDR3 length: 15 residues. This chain's CDR3 is CASRPWTSGGYEQYF. CDR3 DNA: TGTGCAAGTCGCCCCTGGACTAGCGGGGGCTACGAGCAGTACTTC.

V gene TRBV30 combines with J gene TRBJ1-2; TRBD1 agrees at 7 bases. CDR1 is GTSNPN, CDR2 SVGIG, per germline (reference sequence). J was trimmed by 11 bases and V by 2 bases; bases with no gene match: 11. This CDR3 is 13 amino acids long. This chain's CDR3 is CAWSPNDREGYTF. DNA for the CDR3: TGTGCCTGGAGTCCAAATGACAGGGAGGGTTACACCTTC. The full variable domain, with the rest looked up from reference TRBV30 and TRBJ1-2, is SQTIHQWPATLVQPVGSPLSLECTVEGTSNPNLYWYRQAAGRGLQLLFYSVGIGQISSEVPQNLSASRPQDRQFILSSKKLLLSDSGFYLCAWSPNDREGYTFGSGTRLTVV.

This chain uses TRBV27 with TRBJ1-6, with D possibly being TRBD1 (5 bases). Per the germline V gene, CDR1 is MNHEY and CDR2 is SMNVEV (reference sequence). The length of the CDR3 is 13 residues. Trimming pared 9 bases from V and 10 bases from J, leaving 16 bases between. The CDR3 bases are TGTGCCAGTCACCAAAGGGGTTACTCACCCCTCCACTTT. This gives the protein CASHQRGYSPLHF.

The CDR3: CASRPGQLYNEQFF. CDR3 bases: TGTGCCAGCAGACCGGGACAGCTCTACAATGAGCAGTTCTTC. The rearrangement joins TRBV28 to TRBJ2-1; 7 nucleotides match TRBD1. Trimming took 6 bases from V and 3 from J; bases not matched to a gene: 5. CDR3 length equals 14 residues. Germline V gene sequence: CDR1 MDHEN, CDR2 SYDVKM.

J is TRBJ1-2 and V is TRBV6-9; the D gene is possibly TRBD1 (5 bases). The CDR3 is made up of 12 amino acids. Germline lookup yields CDR1 MNHGY and CDR2 SVAAGI. The V gene lost 6 bases and the J gene lost 4 bases, with 9 bases spanning the gap. CDR3 region: CASRDTGYGYTF. CDR3 coding DNA: TGTGCCAGCAGGGACACCGGCTATGGCTACACCTTC.

The rearrangement uses TRBV6-5 and TRBJ2-1, with TRBD2 identical over 11 bases. The CDR3 has 15 amino acids. Per germline, CDR1 MNHEY and CDR2 SVGAGI. With 5 bases clipped from V and 8 bases from J, the junction kept 8 bases outside the gene matches. The CDR3 spells CASSRGGTSGHEQFF. CDR3 nucleotide sequence: TGTGCCAGCAGTAGAGGCGGGACTAGCGGCCATGAGCAGTTCTTC.

This clone was counted a single time. The chain recombines TRBV29-1 with TRBJ2-3; no definite D call. Trimming shortened V by 4 bases and J by 0 bases, and 11 bases separated the two germline ends. CDR1 is SQVTM and CDR2 is ANQGSEA in the germline V gene. This CDR3 comprises 14 residues. CDR3 sequence reads: CSVVRGTSTDTQYF. CDR3 DNA sequence: TGCAGCGTTGTTAGAGGAACTAGCACAGATACGCAGTATTTT.

As regards this clone: Other DNA sequences in this sample translate to the same CDR3. The V call is TRBV6-5, the J call TRBJ2-5, with D uncertain. The V and J ends lost 0 bases and 0 bases respectively, with 5 bases between them. The length of the CDR3 is 14 residues. The germline V gene has CDR1 MNHEY and CDR2 SVGAGI. CDR3 nucleotides: TGTGCCAGCAGTTACTCACCGTACCAAGAGACCCAGTACTTC. It yields the protein CASSYSPYQETQYF.

The chain is built from TRBV2 and TRBJ1-2; the match to TRBD1 covers 9 bases. The trim removed 4 bases at V and 4 bases at J, leaving 10 bases unmatched. The CDR3 has 16 amino acids. Per the germline V gene, CDR1 is SNHLY and CDR2 is FYNNEI. The CDR3 sequence is CASSVRLNRGLYGYTF. The DNA for the CDR3 is TGTGCCAGCAGTGTCCGTTTAAACAGGGGGCTCTATGGCTACACCTTC.

This clone was seen a single time. The rearrangement uses TRBV6-6 and TRBJ2-7; D unresolved. Trimming took 2 bases from V and 4 from J, leaving 12 bases between them. The CDR3 length is 14 residues. The germline gives CDR1 MNHNY, CDR2 SVGAGI (reference sequence). The CDR3 is CASSYNSRVYEQYF. CDR3 DNA: TGTGCCAGCAGTTACAATTCTCGGGTTTACGAGCAGTACTTC.

The V call is TRBV5-4, the J call TRBJ2-1; D is uncertain. Trimming took 6 bases from V and 5 from J, leaving 15 bases between them. CDR1 is SGHNT and CDR2 is YYREEE in the germline V gene (reference sequence). The CDR3 length is 14 residues. CDR3 coding DNA: TGTGCCAGCAAGTCAGAAACGAATAACAATGAGCAGTTCTTC. This translates into CASKSETNNNEQFF.

The chain combines TRBV6-6 with TRBJ1-1; D is uncertain. The CDR3 length is 13 residues. V lost 4 bases to trimming and J lost 3 bases, with 9 bases between them. Germline V gene sequence: CDR1 MNHNY, CDR2 SVGAGI (reference sequence). CDR3 DNA: TGTGCCAGCAGTTTGTGGGGTCACACTGAAGCTTTCTTT. It specifies CASSLWGHTEAFF.

The rearrangement joins TRBV6-5 to TRBJ2-2; tentative D call: TRBD1 (5 bases). Germline V gives CDR1 MNHEY, CDR2 SVGAGI. V lost 5 bases and J 0 bases, leaving 7 bases between the germline ends. The length of the CDR3 is 14 residues. DNA for the CDR3: TGTGCCAGCAGTAGACAGTCGAACACCGGGGAGCTGTTTTTT. As protein: CASSRQSNTGELFF.

This sequence joins TRBV5-5 and TRBJ1-5; no clear D gene. Trimming removed 0 bases from V and 4 bases from J, with 8 bases in between. Germline V gene data show CDR1 as SGHKS and CDR2 as YYEKEE (reference sequence). The CDR3 contains 14 residues. The CDR3 DNA reads as TGTGCCAGCAGCTTGGGGGTAGGGAATCAGCCCCAGCATTTT. Residues: CASSLGVGNQPQHF.

This clone was picked up one time. This chain connects TRBV6-5 to TRBJ1-2; possible D gene TRBD1, 5 bases. This CDR3 contains 13 residues. V shed 7 bases and J shed 8 bases, with 17 bases lying between them. Germline V gene data show CDR1 as MNHEY and CDR2 as SVGAGI. The CDR3 DNA reads as TGTGCCAGCACCGTGGGACCGAACAGAGGCTACACCTTC. Encoded protein: CASTVGPNRGYTF.

The chain employs TRBV29-1 and TRBJ2-1; a possible D gene is TRBD2 (5 bases). CDR1 is SQVTM and CDR2 is ANQGSEA in the germline V gene. Trimming removed 4 bases at V and 7 bases at J, with 17 bases between. The CDR3 length is 14 residues. CDR3: CSVVGRLEGNEQFF. CDR3 coding DNA: TGCAGCGTTGTCGGGCGGCTAGAGGGAAATGAGCAGTTCTTC.

The CDR3 DNA reads TGTGCCAGCAGTGAACCCGAGCAGTACTTC. Its protein product is CASSEPEQYF. The chain employs TRBV6-5 and TRBJ2-7; no clear D gene. The ends were cut back, 5 bases at V and 6 bases at J, with 5 bases in the middle. The CDR3 totals 10 residues. From germline, CDR1 is MNHEY and CDR2 SVGAGI.

This rearrangement joins TRBV6-4 to TRBJ2-1; 10 bases are a match to TRBD2. This CDR3 is built from 15 residues. From germline, CDR1 is MRHNA and CDR2 SNTAGT. After removal of 5 bases from V and 5 bases from J, the junction contained 6 bases not matched to a gene. CDR3 sequence (DNA): TGTGCCAGCAGTAGGCTAGCGGGAGCGGACAATGAGCAGTTCTTC. It codes for CASSRLAGADNEQFF.

J is TRBJ2-7 and V is TRBV7-6; the match to TRBD1 covers 10 bases. The CDR3 contains 12 residues. The V gene end was trimmed by 8 bases and the J gene end by 3 bases; junction bases not matched to a gene: 1. The germline V gene encodes CDR1 SGHVS and CDR2 FNYEAQ. Here the CDR3 DNA reads TGTGCCAGCGGGACAGGGGACTACGAGCAGTACTTC. Residues: CASGTGDYEQYF.

V usage is TRBV5-4 and J usage is TRBJ2-5; 12 positions agree with TRBD2. The CDR3 covers 16 residues. V was clipped by 4 bases and J by 0 bases; unmatched bases: 4. CDR1 and CDR2 (germline): SGHNT, YYREEE (reference sequence). The CDR3: CASSGLAGSYQETQYF. CDR3 coding DNA: TGTGCCAGCAGCGGACTAGCGGGGTCGTACCAAGAGACCCAGTACTTC.

This rearrangement joins TRBV6-1 to TRBJ2-1; 8 bases line up with TRBD1. The ends lost 4 bases at V and 8 bases at J; junction bases unmatched: 4. From germline, CDR1 is MNHNS and CDR2 SASEGT. The CDR3 contains 13 residues. The CDR3 DNA reads as TGTGCCAGCAGTGCAGGGGGCGGCGATGAGCAGTTCTTC. This encodes CASSAGGGDEQFF.

This clone has a single count. CDR3 residues: CASSSRDTQYF. In DNA form, the CDR3 reads TGTGCCAGCAGCTCCCGGGACACCCAGTACTTC. The chain is built from TRBV11-2 and TRBJ2-5, with D perhaps assigned TRBD1 or TRBD2 (5 bases each). The CDR3 sequence is 11 residues long. The germline V gene encodes CDR1 SGHAT and CDR2 FQNNGV. V lost 4 bases and J 8 bases, leaving 8 bases between the germline ends.